This TCR beta chain emerged from a study of blood T cell repertoires in COVID-19. As for the study in general: There were acute and convalescent COVID-19 samples, and they came from the United States, Italy and Spain. T cells, B-cell-depleted T cells, or PBMCs provided the cDNA or gDNA that served as material.

Germline CDR1 is SGHTA and CDR2 is FQGNSA. The CDR3 loop spans 13 amino acids. Trimming took 5 bases from V and 0 from J, leaving 5 bases between them. The assay was immunoSEQ multiplex PCR, and TCRdb's table has in-frame clones only and misses some. This table holds tens of thousands of clones, roughly 80% found once. The chain employs TRBV7-2 and TRBJ1-3; unclear D gene. The sequence derives from a man between 65 and 80 years old with acute or convalescent COVID-19. Sequenced: peripheral blood. The CDR3 reads CASSKSSGNTIYF. The CDR3 region has the DNA TGTGCCAGCAGCAAGAGCTCTGGAAACACCATATATTTT.